This T cell receptor beta chain was documented in a study of CD8 T cells in ankylosing spondylitis. Study findings and constraints: Within matched ankylosing spondylitis synovial fluid, disease-linked clones were reportedly significantly enriched. Seven to nine highly homologous variants formed a TCR beta motif that appeared characteristic of ankylosing spondylitis blood.

Germline assignment: CDR1 SGHVS and CDR2 FQNEAQ. With V trimmed by 7 bases and J by 3 bases, 5 bases remained unmatched. This CDR3 has 13 amino acids. TCRdb re-called the 5' RACE reads with MiXCR, one entry per CDR3 protein. The repertoire holds 350,000 to 400,000 distinct CDR3 sequences, with approximately 22% as singletons. This clonotype was seen more than once but under ten times. The target antigen is unknown. This chain links TRBV7-8 with TRBJ2-7, with 8 bases lining up with TRBD2. The TCR comes from a male donor with ankylosing spondylitis or in good health (not recorded which). Sequencing was done on a sample of blood, either unsorted or a sorted T cell fraction (not recorded which). CDR3 residues: CASKEGLDYEQYF. The CDR3 nucleotides read TGTGCCAGCAAGGAGGGACTAGACTACGAGCAGTACTTC.